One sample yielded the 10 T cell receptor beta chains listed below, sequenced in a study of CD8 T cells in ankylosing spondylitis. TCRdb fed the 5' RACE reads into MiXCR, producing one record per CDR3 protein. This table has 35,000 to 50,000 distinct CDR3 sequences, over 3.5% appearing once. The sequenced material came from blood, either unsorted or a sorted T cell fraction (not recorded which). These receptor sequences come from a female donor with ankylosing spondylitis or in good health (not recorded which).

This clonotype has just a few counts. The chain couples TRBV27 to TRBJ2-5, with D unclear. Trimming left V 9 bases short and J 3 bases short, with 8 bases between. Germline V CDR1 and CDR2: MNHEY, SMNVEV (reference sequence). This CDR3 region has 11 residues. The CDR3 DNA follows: TGTGCCAGTACTATTAAAGAGACCCAGTACTTC. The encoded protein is CASTIKETQYF.

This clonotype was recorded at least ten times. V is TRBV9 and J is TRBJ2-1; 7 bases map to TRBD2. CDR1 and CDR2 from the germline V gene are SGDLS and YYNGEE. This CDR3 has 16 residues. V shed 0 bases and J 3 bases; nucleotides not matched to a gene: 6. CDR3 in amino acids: CASSVVAGDNYNEQFF. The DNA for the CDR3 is TGTGCCAGCAGCGTAGTGGCGGGGGATAACTACAATGAGCAGTTCTTC.

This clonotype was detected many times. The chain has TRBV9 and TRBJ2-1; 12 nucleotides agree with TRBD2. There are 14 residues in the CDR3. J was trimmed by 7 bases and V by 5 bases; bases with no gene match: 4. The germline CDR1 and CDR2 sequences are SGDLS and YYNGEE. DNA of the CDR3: TGTGCCAGCAGTTGGACTAGCGGGAAGAATGAGCAGTTCTTC. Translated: CASSWTSGKNEQFF.

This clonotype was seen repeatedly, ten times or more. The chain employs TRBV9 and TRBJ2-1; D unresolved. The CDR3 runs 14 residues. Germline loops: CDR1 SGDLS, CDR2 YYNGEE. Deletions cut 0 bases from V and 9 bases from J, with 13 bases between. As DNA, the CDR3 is TGTGCCAGCAGCGTAGGCCCCCACCGCCCTGAGCAGTTCTTC. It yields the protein CASSVGPHRPEQFF.

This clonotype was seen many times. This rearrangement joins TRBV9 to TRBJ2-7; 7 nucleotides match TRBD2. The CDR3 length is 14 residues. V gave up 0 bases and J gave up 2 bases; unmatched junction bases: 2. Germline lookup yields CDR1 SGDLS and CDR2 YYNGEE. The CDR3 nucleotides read TGTGCCAGCAGCGTAGGCGCGGGAGCCTACGAGCAGTACTTC. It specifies CASSVGAGAYEQYF.

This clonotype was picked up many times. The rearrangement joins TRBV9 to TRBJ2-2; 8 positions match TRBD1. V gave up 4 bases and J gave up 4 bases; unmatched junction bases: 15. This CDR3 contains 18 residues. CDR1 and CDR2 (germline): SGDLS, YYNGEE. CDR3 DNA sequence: TGTGCCAGCAGCCCCCACCTTTCAGGGGGCGCGGGCACCGGGGAGCTGTTTTTT. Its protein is CASSPHLSGGAGTGELFF. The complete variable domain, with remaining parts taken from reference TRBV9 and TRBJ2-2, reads DSGVTQTPKHLITATGQRVTLRCSPRSGDLSVYWYQQSLDQGLQFLIQYYNGEERAKGNILERFSAQQFPDLHSELNLSSLELGDSALYFCASSPHLSGGAGTGELFFGEGSRLTVL.

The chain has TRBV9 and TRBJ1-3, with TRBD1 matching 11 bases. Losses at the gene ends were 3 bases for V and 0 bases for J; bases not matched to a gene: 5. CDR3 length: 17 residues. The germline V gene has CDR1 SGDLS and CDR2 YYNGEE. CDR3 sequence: CASSAFGTGGSGNTIYF. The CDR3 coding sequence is TGTGCCAGCAGCGCCTTCGGGACAGGGGGCTCTGGAAACACCATATATTTT. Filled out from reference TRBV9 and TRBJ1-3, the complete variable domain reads DSGVTQTPKHLITATGQRVTLRCSPRSGDLSVYWYQQSLDQGLQFLIQYYNGEERAKGNILERFSAQQFPDLHSELNLSSLELGDSALYFCASSAFGTGGSGNTIYFGEGSWLTVV.

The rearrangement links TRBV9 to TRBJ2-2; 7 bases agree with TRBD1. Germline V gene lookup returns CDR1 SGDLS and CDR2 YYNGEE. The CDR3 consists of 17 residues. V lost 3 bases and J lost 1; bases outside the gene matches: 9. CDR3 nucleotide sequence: TGTGCCAGCAGCGATCCACTAGGGGGCTGGAACACCGGGGAGCTGTTTTTT. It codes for CASSDPLGGWNTGELFF.

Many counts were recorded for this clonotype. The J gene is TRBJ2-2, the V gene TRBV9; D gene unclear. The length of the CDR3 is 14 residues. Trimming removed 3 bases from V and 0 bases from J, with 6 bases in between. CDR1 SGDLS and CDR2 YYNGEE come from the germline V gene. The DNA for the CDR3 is TGTGCCAGCAGCGCCGGGCCGAACACCGGGGAGCTGTTTTTT. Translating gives CASSAGPNTGELFF.

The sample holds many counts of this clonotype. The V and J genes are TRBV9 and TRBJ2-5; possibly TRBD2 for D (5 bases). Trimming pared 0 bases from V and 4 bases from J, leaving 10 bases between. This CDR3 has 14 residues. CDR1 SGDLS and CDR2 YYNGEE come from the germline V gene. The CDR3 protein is CASSVDPGTETQYF. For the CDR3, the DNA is TGTGCCAGCAGCGTAGATCCGGGAACAGAGACCCAGTACTTC.